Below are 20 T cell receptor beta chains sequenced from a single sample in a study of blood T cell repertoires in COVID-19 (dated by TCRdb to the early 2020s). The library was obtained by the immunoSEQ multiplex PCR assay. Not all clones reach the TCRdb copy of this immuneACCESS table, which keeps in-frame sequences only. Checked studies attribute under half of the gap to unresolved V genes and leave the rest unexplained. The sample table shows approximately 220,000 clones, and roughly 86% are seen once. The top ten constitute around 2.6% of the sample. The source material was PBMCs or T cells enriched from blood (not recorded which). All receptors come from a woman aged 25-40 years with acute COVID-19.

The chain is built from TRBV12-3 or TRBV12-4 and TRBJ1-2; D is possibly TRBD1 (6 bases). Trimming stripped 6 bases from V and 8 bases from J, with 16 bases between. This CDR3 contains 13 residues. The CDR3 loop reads CASRDTGLGGYTF. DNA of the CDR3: TGTGCCAGCAGAGATACAGGGTTAGGAGGCTACACCTTC.

CDR3 protein: CASSPPGQHLGYTF. The DNA for the CDR3 is TGTGCCAGCTCACCACCGGGACAGCATTTGGGCTACACCTTC. The chain has TRBV18 and TRBJ1-2; TRBD1 agrees at 7 bases. Trimming removed 0 bases from V and 8 bases from J; junction bases left unmatched: 6. The germline CDR1 and CDR2 sequences are KGHSH and LQKENI. The CDR3 has 14 amino acids.

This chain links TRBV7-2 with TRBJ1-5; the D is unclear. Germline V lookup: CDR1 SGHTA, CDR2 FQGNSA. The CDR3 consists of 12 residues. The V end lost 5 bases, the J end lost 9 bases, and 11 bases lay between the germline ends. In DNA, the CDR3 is TGTGCCAGCAGCCGTCCGGGGTTGCCCCAGCATTTT. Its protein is CASSRPGLPQHF.

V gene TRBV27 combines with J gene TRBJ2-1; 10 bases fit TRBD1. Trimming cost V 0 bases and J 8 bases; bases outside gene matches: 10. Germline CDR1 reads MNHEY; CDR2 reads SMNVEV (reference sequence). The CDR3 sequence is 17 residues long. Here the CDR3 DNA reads TGTGCCAGCAGTTTATCTCTCGGGACAGGGGTAAGGGATGAGCAGTTCTTC. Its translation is CASSLSLGTGVRDEQFF.

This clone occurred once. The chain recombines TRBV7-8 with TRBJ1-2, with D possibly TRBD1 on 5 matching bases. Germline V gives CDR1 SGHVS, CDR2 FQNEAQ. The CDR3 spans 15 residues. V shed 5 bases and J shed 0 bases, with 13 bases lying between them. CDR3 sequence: CASSASTVTNYGYTF. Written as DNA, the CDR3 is TGTGCCAGCAGCGCGTCGACAGTAACTAACTATGGCTACACCTTC.

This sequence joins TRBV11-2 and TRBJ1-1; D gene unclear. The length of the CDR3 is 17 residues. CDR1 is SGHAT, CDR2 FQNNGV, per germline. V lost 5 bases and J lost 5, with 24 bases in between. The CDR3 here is CASSPSTMDSRGTEAFF. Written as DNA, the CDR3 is TGTGCCAGCAGCCCTAGTACCATGGACTCCCGTGGGACTGAAGCTTTCTTT.

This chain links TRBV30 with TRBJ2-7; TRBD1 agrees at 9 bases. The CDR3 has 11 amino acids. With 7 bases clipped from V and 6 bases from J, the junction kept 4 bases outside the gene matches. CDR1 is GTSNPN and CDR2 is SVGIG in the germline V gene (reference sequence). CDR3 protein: CALRTGAEQYF. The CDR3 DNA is TGTGCCTTGCGGACAGGGGCCGAGCAGTACTTC. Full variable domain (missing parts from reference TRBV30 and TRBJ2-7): SQTIHQWPATLVQPVGSPLSLECTVEGTSNPNLYWYRQAAGRGLQLLFYSVGIGQISSEVPQNLSASRPQDRQFILSSKKLLLSDSGFYLCALRTGAEQYFGPGTRLTVT.

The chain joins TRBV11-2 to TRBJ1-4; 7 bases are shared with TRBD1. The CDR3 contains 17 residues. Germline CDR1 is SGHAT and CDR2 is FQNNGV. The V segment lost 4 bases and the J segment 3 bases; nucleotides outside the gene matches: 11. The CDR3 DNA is TGTGCCAGCAGCTCTAGGGCTAACAGGGGCTCTAATGAAAAACTGTTTTTT. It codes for CASSSRANRGSNEKLFF.

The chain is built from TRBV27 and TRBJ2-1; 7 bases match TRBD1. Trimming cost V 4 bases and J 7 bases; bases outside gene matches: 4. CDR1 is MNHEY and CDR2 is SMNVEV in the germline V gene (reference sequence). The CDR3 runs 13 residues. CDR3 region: CASSSSDRNEQFF. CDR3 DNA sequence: TGTGCCAGCAGTTCCTCGGACAGGAATGAGCAGTTCTTC.

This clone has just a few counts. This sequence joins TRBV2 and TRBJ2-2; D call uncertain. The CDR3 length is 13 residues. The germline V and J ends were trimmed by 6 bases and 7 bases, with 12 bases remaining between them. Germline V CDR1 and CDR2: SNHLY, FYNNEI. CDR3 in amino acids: CASSPTLDGELFF. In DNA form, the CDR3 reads TGTGCCAGCAGCCCGACTCTAGACGGGGAGCTGTTTTTT.

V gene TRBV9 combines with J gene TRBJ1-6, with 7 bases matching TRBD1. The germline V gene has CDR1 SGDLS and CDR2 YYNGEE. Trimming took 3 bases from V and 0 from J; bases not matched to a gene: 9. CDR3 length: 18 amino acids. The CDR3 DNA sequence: TGTGCCAGCAGCGCCCAGGACAGGTCGAGCTCCTATAATTCACCCCTCCACTTT. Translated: CASSAQDRSSSYNSPLHF.

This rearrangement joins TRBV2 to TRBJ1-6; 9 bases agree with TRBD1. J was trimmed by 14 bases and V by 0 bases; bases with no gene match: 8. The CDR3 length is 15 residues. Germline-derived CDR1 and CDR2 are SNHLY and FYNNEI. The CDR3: CASSEATDRGRSLHF. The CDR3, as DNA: TGTGCCAGCAGTGAAGCTACGGACAGGGGTCGGTCCCTCCACTTT. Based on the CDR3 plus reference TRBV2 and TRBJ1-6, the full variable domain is EPEVTQTPSHQVTQMGQEVILRCVPISNHLYFYWYRQILGQKVEFLVSFYNNEISEKSEIFDDQFSVERPDGSNFTLKIRSTKLEDSAMYFCASSEATDRGRSLHFGNGTRLTVT.

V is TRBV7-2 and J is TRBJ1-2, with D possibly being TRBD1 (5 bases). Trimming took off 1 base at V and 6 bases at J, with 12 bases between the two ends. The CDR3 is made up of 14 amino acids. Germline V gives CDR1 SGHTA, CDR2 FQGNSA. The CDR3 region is CASSLVDGRDGYTF. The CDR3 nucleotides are TGTGCCAGCAGCTTAGTTGATGGCAGGGATGGCTACACCTTC.

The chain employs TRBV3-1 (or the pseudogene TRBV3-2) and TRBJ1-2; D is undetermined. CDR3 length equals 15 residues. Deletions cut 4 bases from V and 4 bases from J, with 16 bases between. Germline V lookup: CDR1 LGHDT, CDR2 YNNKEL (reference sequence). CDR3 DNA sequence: TGTGCCAGCAGCCGCTCCCGTCCGGGATTCTATGGCTACACCTTC. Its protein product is CASSRSRPGFYGYTF.

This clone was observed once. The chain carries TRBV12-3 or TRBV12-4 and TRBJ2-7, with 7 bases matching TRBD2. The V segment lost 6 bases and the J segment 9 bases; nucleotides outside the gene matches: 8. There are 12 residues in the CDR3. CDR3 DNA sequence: TGTGCCAGCAGCCCTACCTCGGGGGGGCAGTACTTC. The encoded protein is CASSPTSGGQYF.

CDR3 sequence: CASSAMNTGELFF. For the CDR3, the DNA is TGTGCCAGCAGTGCCATGAACACCGGGGAGCTGTTTTTT. The chain recombines TRBV2 with TRBJ2-2; no definite D call. The V end was cut by 4 bases, the J end by 1 base, with 4 bases between. Germline V gene lookup returns CDR1 SNHLY and CDR2 FYNNEI. The CDR3 spans 13 residues. The full variable domain, its missing parts supplied by reference TRBV2 and TRBJ2-2, is EPEVTQTPSHQVTQMGQEVILRCVPISNHLYFYWYRQILGQKVEFLVSFYNNEISEKSEIFDDQFSVERPDGSNFTLKIRSTKLEDSAMYFCASSAMNTGELFFGEGSRLTVL.

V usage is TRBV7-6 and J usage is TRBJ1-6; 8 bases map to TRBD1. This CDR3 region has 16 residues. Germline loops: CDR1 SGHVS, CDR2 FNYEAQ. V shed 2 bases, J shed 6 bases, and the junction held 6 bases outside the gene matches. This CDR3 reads CASSLQGASFNSPLHF. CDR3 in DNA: TGTGCCAGCAGCTTACAGGGGGCTTCATTTAATTCACCCCTCCACTTT.

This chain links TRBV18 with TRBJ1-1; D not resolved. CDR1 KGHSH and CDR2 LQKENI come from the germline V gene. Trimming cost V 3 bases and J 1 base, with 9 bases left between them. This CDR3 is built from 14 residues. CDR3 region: CASSPLNRNTEAFF. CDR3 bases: TGTGCCAGCTCACCGTTGAACAGGAACACTGAAGCTTTCTTT.

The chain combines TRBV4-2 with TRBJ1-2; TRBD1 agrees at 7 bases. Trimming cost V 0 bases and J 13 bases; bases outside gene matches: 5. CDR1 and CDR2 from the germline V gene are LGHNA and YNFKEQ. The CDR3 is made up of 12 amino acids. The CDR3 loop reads CASSQDDRVGTF. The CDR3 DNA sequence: TGTGCCAGCAGCCAAGATGACAGGGTTGGCACCTTC.

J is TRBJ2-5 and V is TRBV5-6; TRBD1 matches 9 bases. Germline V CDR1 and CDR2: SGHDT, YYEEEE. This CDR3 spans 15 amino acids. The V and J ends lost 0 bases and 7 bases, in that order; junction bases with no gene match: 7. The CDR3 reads CASSLEGQGIWTQYF. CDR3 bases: TGTGCCAGCAGCTTGGAAGGACAGGGGATTTGGACCCAGTACTTC.